Listed here is a single T cell receptor beta chain. Its antigen is unknown. Trimming removed 3 bases at V and 4 bases at J, with 12 bases between. The germline gives CDR1 ENHRY, CDR2 SYGVKD. The length of the CDR3 is 14 residues. Clones were read by immunoSEQ multiplex PCR, and TCRdb kept only the in-frame ones, dropping some. The table includes 190,000 or so clones, roughly 70% detected once. The entry originates in a study of shared clonotypes between healthy human individuals. Study-level information: Three plates were used per donor for CD4 naive, three for CD4 memory, two for CD8 naive and one for CD8 memory. Overall study findings and caveats: Shared clonotypes across all four donors exceeded non-shared ones in generation probability. Having only a few donors restricted how much genetic and exposure-history diversity was captured. Compared with memory subsets, naive subsets generally had larger estimated richness.

This TCR came from a man aged 30-40 years in good health. The V call is TRBV10-3, the J call TRBJ1-1; D gene uncertain. Sequenced sample: memory CD4+ T cells sorted from blood. As for subset: CD45RA-negative fraction. DNA of the CDR3: TGTGCCATCAGTGAACTACAGCTCGGCACTGAAGCTTTCTTT. The encoded protein is CAISELQLGTEAFF.